One sample yielded the 9 T cell receptor beta chains listed below, sequenced in a study of shared clonotypes between healthy human individuals (TCRdb year 2020). The library was prepared using the immunoSEQ multiplex PCR assay. Imported from immuneACCESS, the table was reduced by TCRdb to in-frame sequences with V and J called. These copies leave out some clones; in studies compared against another copy, an unresolved V gene accounts for under half, and the cause of the remainder is not known. This sample has 550,000 to 800,000 clones in its table, and 90% of those were observed once. The ten largest clones take up 34% of the sample. Sequenced material: memory CD8+ T cells from PBMCs. The cell subset or site tag for this specimen amounts to: CD45RO+ cells pooled with CCR7-negative TemRA cells. The receptor source for this set is a man between 18 and 35 years old in good health. Some clones in this sample may be carry-over from other donors' samples.

This rearrangement joins TRBV7-9 to TRBJ2-2, with 8 positions matching TRBD2. J was trimmed by 2 bases and V by 5 bases; bases with no gene match: 7. Germline CDR1 is SEHNR and CDR2 is FQNEAQ (reference sequence). This CDR3 has 16 amino acids. The CDR3, as DNA: TGTGCCAGCAGCCCAAATAGCGGGAAAAACACCGGGGAGCTGTTTTTT. This codes for CASSPNSGKNTGELFF.

This chain joins TRBV7-9 and TRBJ1-5; no firm D call. This CDR3 spans 15 amino acids. Germline V gene data show CDR1 as SEHNR and CDR2 as FQNEAQ (reference sequence). V gave up 5 bases and J gave up 12 bases, with 23 bases separating them. The CDR3 DNA reads as TGTGCCAGCAGCCCCTTCGGGGAGGGCTCAAGGTACCAGCATTTT. This sequence encodes CASSPFGEGSRYQHF.

The gene calls are TRBV29-1 and TRBJ1-1; no definite D call. V was pared by 4 bases and J by 7 bases, with 10 bases between. The germline gives CDR1 SQVTM, CDR2 ANQGSEA. The CDR3 consists of 11 residues. The CDR3 region is CSVALQIEAFF. The CDR3, as DNA: TGCAGCGTTGCCCTACAGATTGAAGCTTTCTTT.

This chain links TRBV28 with TRBJ2-7; maybe TRBD1 (6 bases). The germline V gene has CDR1 MDHEN and CDR2 SYDVKM. V was pared by 6 bases and J by 2 bases, with 17 bases between. This CDR3 has 15 amino acids. As DNA, the CDR3 is TGTGCCAGCAGCCCTCCGACAGGCCCCCCCTACGAGCAGTACTTC. Its protein product is CASSPPTGPPYEQYF.

V usage is TRBV5-1 and J usage is TRBJ2-1; 9 bases map to TRBD2. This CDR3 is 17 amino acids long. Germline V gene lookup returns CDR1 SGHRS and CDR2 YFSETQ. J gave up 1 base and V 1 base, and 6 bases lay outside the gene matches. The DNA of the CDR3 is TGCGCCAGCAGCTTGACTAGCGGGTTCGGTTCCTACAATGAGCAGTTCTTC. Translation gives CASSLTSGFGSYNEQFF.

As for this clone: This specimen includes other DNA sequences encoding the same CDR3. The chain combines TRBV27 with TRBJ2-1; 8 bases agree with TRBD1. After removal of 3 bases from V and 4 bases from J, the junction contained 5 bases not matched to a gene. In germline, CDR1 is MNHEY, CDR2 SMNVEV (reference sequence). This CDR3 has 15 amino acids. The CDR3 here is CASSLSGGPYNEQFF. The CDR3 nucleotides are TGTGCCAGCAGTTTGTCAGGGGGCCCGTACAATGAGCAGTTCTTC.

The CDR3 sequence is CASSFWDQPQHF. CDR3 coding DNA: TGTGCCAGCAGCTTCTGGGATCAGCCCCAGCATTTT. The rearrangement links TRBV7-9 to TRBJ1-5; D uncertain. The CDR3 is 12 amino acids. The V and J ends lost 3 bases and 5 bases respectively, with 5 bases between them. Germline V CDR1 and CDR2: SEHNR, FQNEAQ (reference sequence).

The chain couples TRBV5-6 to TRBJ2-2; 9 positions match TRBD1. Germline CDR1 reads SGHDT; CDR2 reads YYEEEE. Trimming took 9 bases from V and 6 from J; bases not matched to a gene: 3. This CDR3 region has 12 residues. The CDR3 spells CATGQGSGELFF. Here the CDR3 DNA reads TGTGCCACCGGACAGGGGTCCGGGGAGCTGTTTTTT.

This clone has a single count. This chain connects TRBV4-1 to TRBJ2-7; the match to TRBD2 covers 7 bases. The CDR3 is made up of 16 amino acids. Germline trimming cut 0 bases from V and 2 bases from J; bases unmatched to any gene: 7. Germline CDR1 MGHRA, CDR2 YSYEKL. For the CDR3, the DNA is TGCGCCAGCAGCCAAGATACACTAGCGCACGCCTACGAGCAGTACTTC. It codes for CASSQDTLAHAYEQYF.